This T cell receptor beta chain was captured by sequencing in a study of OX40 agonist ivuxolimab in advanced cancers. Study information: Patient treatment consisted of intravenous ivuxolimab administration every 2 weeks at 0.01 to 10 mg/kg. Around 40% of patients had received prior checkpoint inhibitor therapy. Findings and limits, study-wide: The CD4+ and CD8+ T cells in the blood had expanded clonally by week 6 at 0.1 to 3.0 mg/kg.

The data were produced by immunoSEQ multiplex PCR, yet TCRdb's version contains in-frame clones alone and is incomplete. There are 73,000 or so clones in the sample; around nine tenths occur only once, and under 0.9% lies in the top ten. The V end lost 7 bases, the J end lost 3 bases, and 13 bases lay between the germline ends. Germline CDR1 and CDR2: LNHDA and SQIVND (reference sequence). This CDR3 comprises 13 residues. With respect to this clone: Antigen specificity is unknown.

The clonotype originates from an adult with an advanced solid tumor such as melanoma, head and neck, liver or kidney cancer. This material consisted of CD4+ or CD8+ T cells sorted from blood, taken in a trial of the OX40 agonist ivuxolimab. The V call is TRBV19, the J call TRBJ2-7; D possibly corresponds to TRBD2 (5 bases). CDR3 residues: CASTHQRGYEQYF. CDR3 DNA sequence: TGTGCCAGTACCCACCAACGGGGCTACGAGCAGTACTTC.